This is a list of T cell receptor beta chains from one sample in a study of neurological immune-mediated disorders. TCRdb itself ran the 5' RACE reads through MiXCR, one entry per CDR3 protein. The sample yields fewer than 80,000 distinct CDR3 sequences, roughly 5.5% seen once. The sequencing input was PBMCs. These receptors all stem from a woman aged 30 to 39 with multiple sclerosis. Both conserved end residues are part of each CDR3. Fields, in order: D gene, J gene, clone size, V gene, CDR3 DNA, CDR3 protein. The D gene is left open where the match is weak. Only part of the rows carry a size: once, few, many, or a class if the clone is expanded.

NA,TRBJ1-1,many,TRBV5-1,TGCGCCAGCAGCGGGGGGAGGGTTGTGGATGAAGCTTTCTTT,CASSGGRVVDEAFF
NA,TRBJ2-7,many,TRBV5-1,TGCGCCAGCAGCTTGGCAGGAGGTGGGAACGAGCAGTACTTC,CASSLAGGGNEQYF
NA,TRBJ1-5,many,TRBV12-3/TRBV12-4,TGTGCCAGCAGTTTAGGGACCTGGCAGCCCCAGCATTTT,CASSLGTWQPQHF
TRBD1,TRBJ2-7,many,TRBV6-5,TGTGCCAGCAGTTATTACAGGGGGCGCGAGCAGTACTTC,CASSYYRGREQYF
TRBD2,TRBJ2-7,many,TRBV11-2,TGTGCCAGCAGCCGGGGACTAGCGGGGGTGGGAGAGCAGTACTTC,CASSRGLAGVGEQYF
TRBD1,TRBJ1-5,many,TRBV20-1,TGCAGTGCTAGAGGAAACAGGGGGTTCAATCAGCCCCAGAATTTT,CSARGNRGFNQPQNF
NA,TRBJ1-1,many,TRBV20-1,TGCAGTGCCATGGAGGGGCGGTACACTGAAGCTTTCTTT,CSAMEGRYTEAFF
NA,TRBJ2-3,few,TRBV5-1,TGCGCCAGCAGCGGGGACACAGATACGCAGTATTTT,CASSGDTDTQYF
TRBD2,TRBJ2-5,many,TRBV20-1,TGCAGTGCTAAAAGACTAGCGGGGGGCCAAGAGACCCAGTACTTC,CSAKRLAGGQETQYF
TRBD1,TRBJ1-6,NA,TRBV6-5,TGTGCCAGCAGTCACGGACAGGGAAGCTCTTATTCACCCCTCAACTTT,CASSHGQGSSYSPLNF
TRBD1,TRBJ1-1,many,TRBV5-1,TGCGCCAGCAGCGTACAGACAGGGGGGACTGAAGCTTTCTTT,CASSVQTGGTEAFF
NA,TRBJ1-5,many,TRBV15,TGTGCCACCAGCAGAGAGAAGGCCGGACAGTTTAGCAATCAGCCCCAGCATTTT,CATSREKAGQFSNQPQHF
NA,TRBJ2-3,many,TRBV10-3,TGTGCCATCAGTGAGGCCGCGGGCACAGATACGCAGTATTTT,CAISEAAGTDTQYF
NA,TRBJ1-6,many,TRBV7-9,TGTGCCAGCAGCTTAGGTGGGCCCCTCCACTTT,CASSLGGPLHF
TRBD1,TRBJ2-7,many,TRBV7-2,TGTGCCAGCAGCTTAGACAGGGGGCTCACCTACGAGCAGTACTTC,CASSLDRGLTYEQYF
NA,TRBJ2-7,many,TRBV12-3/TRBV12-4,TGTGCCAGCAGTCTAAGCCGGCGGCTCTACGAGCAGTACTTC,CASSLSRRLYEQYF
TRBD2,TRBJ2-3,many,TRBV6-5,TGTGCCAGCGCCCTAGCGGGGGGCACAGATACGCAGTATTTT,CASALAGGTDTQYF
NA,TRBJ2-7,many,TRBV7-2,TGTGCCAGCAGCTTAAGGCAGGGGGGCTACGAGCAGTACTTC,CASSLRQGGYEQYF
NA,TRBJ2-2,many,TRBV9,TGTGCCAGCAGCGGAGGGTACTACACCGGGGAGCTGTTTTTT,CASSGGYYTGELFF
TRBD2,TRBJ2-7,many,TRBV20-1,TGCAGTGCCTCAACTCTAGCGGCCTACGAGCAGTACTTC,CSASTLAAYEQYF
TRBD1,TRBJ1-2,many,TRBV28,TGTGCCAGCAGTTTGGGATGGAAGACAGGGAAAGGTGACTATGGCTACACCTTC,CASSLGWKTGKGDYGYTF
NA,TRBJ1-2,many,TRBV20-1,TGCAGTGCTAGCCTACGGAACTATGGCTACACCTTC,CSASLRNYGYTF
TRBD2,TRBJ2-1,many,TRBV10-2,TGCGCCACTAGTGGGGGGACTAGCGGGGTGCCCTACAATGAGCAGTTCTTC,CATSGGTSGVPYNEQFF
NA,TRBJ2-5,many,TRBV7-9,TGTGCCAGCACCGGAGAGGGCGCCCAAGAGACCCAGTACTTC,CASTGEGAQETQYF
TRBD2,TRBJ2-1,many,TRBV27,TGTGCCAGCAGTTTTGGGGTAGCGGGGGCGCTTATGGTTAATGAGCAGTTCTTC,CASSFGVAGALMVNEQFF
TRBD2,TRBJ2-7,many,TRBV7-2,TGTGCCAGCAGCTTAACTAGCGGGGACTACGAGCAGTACTTC,CASSLTSGDYEQYF
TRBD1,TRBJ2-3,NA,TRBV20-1,TGCAGTGCTTGGACAGGGCGGCGGTCCAGGCTCAGAGATACGCAGTATTTT,CSAWTGRRSRLRDTQYF
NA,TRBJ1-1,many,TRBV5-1,TGCGCCAGCAGCTTGGAAGGACCTGGTGAAGCTTTCTTT,CASSLEGPGEAFF
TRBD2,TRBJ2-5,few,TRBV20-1,TGCAGTGCTAGAGGCAGGACTAGCGGGGTCCCCCCCCAAGAGACCCAGTACTTC,CSARGRTSGVPPQETQYF
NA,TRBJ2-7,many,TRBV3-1,TGTGCCAGCAGCCCCGGGGCAGGTCCCTCCTACGAGCAGTACTTC,CASSPGAGPSYEQYF
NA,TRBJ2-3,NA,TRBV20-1,TGCAGTGTAACGGGGTTTACGCAGTATTTT,CSVTGFTQYF
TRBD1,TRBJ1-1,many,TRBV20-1,TGCAGTGCTAACCCCCGGACAGGGGCGAACACTGAAGCTTTCTTT,CSANPRTGANTEAFF
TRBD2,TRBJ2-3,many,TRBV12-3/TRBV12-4,TGTGCCAGCACCCCTAGCGGGGGGCTTCCAGATACGCAGTATTTT,CASTPSGGLPDTQYF
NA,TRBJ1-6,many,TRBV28,TGTGCCAGCAGCCACTATGAAGTCAATTCACCCCTCCACTTT,CASSHYEVNSPLHF
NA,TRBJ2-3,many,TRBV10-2,TGCGCCAGCACCCATGGAGATACGCAGTATTTT,CASTHGDTQYF
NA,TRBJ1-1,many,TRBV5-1,TGCGCCAGCAGCTTGGAGGTTATAACTGAAGCTTTCTTT,CASSLEVITEAFF
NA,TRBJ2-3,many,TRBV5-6,TGTGCCAGCAGCGACGCCGGGACCACAGATACGCAGTATTTT,CASSDAGTTDTQYF
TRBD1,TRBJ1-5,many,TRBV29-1,TGCAGCGCTCAGGAGGGGGCCAATCAGCCCCAGAATTTT,CSAQEGANQPQNF
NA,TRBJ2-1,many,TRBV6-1,TGTGCCAGCACCCGACCTCTGGTATCAGACAATGAGCAGTTCTTC,CASTRPLVSDNEQFF
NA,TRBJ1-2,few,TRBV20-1,TGCAGTGCTAGTCGTCGGATGAATGCCTATGGCTACACCTTC,CSASRRMNAYGYTF
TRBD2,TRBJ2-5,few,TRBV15,TGTGCCACCAGCAATGGACTAGCGGGGTTCGAGAAGACCCAGTACTTC,CATSNGLAGFEKTQYF
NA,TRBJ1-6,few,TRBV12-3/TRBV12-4,TGTGCCAGCAGTTTTGGTAGCTGGGGAGGTTCACCCCTCAACTTT,CASSFGSWGGSPLNF
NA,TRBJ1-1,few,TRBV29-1,TGCAGCGTTGATTGGGCCGGTGGTAACACTGAAGCTTTCTTT,CSVDWAGGNTEAFF
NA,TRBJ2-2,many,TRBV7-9,TGTGCCAGCAGCTTAAACGGGGGGCGCGGCGGGGAGCTGTTTTTT,CASSLNGGRGGELFF